This T cell receptor (beta chain) was sequenced in a study of blood T cells in healthy people across ages. A J-beta primer mix and a sample-barcoded 5' primer were used in a second PCR of about 7 to 12 cycles. TCRdb used MiXCR to reprocess the 5' RACE reads, holding one entry per CDR3 protein. In the table there are some 640,000 distinct CDR3 sequences, around 49% of which are singletons. The length of the CDR3 is 13 residues. V gave up 6 bases and J gave up 13 bases, with 19 bases separating them. Investigators took roughly 10 milliliters of peripheral blood from every donor. A minimum of 7 million PBMCs was isolated per sample. This clonotype was seen a few times.

Source material: blood. The V call is TRBV12-3 or TRBV12-4, the J call TRBJ2-4; D might be TRBD1 (5 bases). The sequence was obtained from a woman aged 60-70 years in good health. The DNA of the CDR3 is TGTGCCAGCAGCTACGACAGAAAAGGATCCCAGTACTTC. Translating gives CASSYDRKGSQYF.